This T cell receptor (beta chain) originates from a study of cytomegalovirus exposure and HLA in healthy donors (dated by TCRdb to about 2017). About the full investigation: In an earlier analysis of about 560 of the donors, around 300 Gb of sequence data and 100 million or so unique TCR beta sequences from roughly 190 million T cells were reported. An early release that covered some 630 HLA-typed donors contained approximately 300 gigabases of sequencing data and tens of millions of unique TCR sequences. Of the approximately 400 genotyped donors, roughly 76% were placed in the genetic ancestry cluster associated with self-reported Caucasian donors. The study aimed to test whether signatures of past pathogen exposure could be identified by cataloging public T cell receptors. Using immunosequencing, the study profiled T cell repertoires from about 610 subjects and related those repertoires to cytomegalovirus serostatus. Besides the first cohort of 666 subjects, a separate validation cohort made up of 120 different subjects was used. To predict cytomegalovirus infection status, the study combined high-throughput TCR immunosequencing, statistical association of individual TCRs with disease status, and machine learning. To study patterns of TCR occurrence, a later analysis re-analyzed previously published TCR beta repertoires from 650 to 750 donors and added high-resolution HLA genotyping. Rather than using new phenotypic data, the later analysis identified candidate immune exposures from TCR beta sequences and from how often those sequences occurred across donors. To decide whether each TCR beta V gene segment behaved as functional or pseudogenic, an earlier analysis of some 600 of the donors relied on high-throughput TCR beta sequencing. Alongside the repertoire data, information on donor age, sex, ethnicity and CMV serostatus was compiled. Genome-wide SNP genotypes for about 65% of the roughly 670 donors were used in a later genetic analysis, which treated that subset as a discovery cohort. Every repertoire in the discovery cohort had been generated on one and the same sequencing platform. Both class I and class II loci were covered by HLA typing, at four-digit resolution. Typing coverage varied by locus: 629-630 donors for A, B, C, DRB1 and DQB1; some 520 for DQA1; about 600 for DPA1; 450 to 480 for DPB1. About 5 DR-DQ haplotypes were handled as single units for association and clustering, since linkage in the cohort was strong. Across around 400 genotyped donors of the cohort, an average of approximately 200,000 unique TCR beta nucleotide sequences per donor were sequenced, and roughly 17% of those sequences were non-productive.

The library was produced with the immunoSEQ multiplex PCR assay. The multiplex PCR relied on a mix of 60 forward primers for TCR Vbeta segments and 13 reverse primers for TCR Jbeta segments. Amplification of the CDR3 region of rearranged TCR beta genes was performed with a multiplex PCR assay on genomic DNA. On the Illumina HiSeq System, the amplified TCR beta libraries were sequenced as 87-base-pair reads. The authors' pipeline ran thus. A later analysis tallied about 77 million unique TCR beta chains across the 610 or so repertoires, and around 12 million of those chains were shared by two or more donors. Raw reads were error-corrected and collapsed into unique sequences by a nearest-neighbor algorithm in which closely related sequences were merged to remove PCR and sequencing errors. V, D and J gene segments were assigned by aligning CDR3 sequences to IMGT reference sequences. For a sequence to be retained, at least a six-nucleotide match to both a V gene segment and a J gene segment was required. A rearrangement counted as productive if the CDR3 had no stop codons and remained in frame with V and J, and every other rearrangement counted as non-productive. CDR3 was defined by IMGT convention, running from the second conserved V-encoded cysteine to the conserved J-encoded phenylalanine. Sequences without an unambiguous match to a single V gene segment were excluded from the earlier analysis of several hundred of the donors. In an earlier analysis of approximately 560 of the donors, a V segment was called functional when productive rearrangements were above 56.7%, and segregating when the standard deviation between donors exceeded 5%. To diagnose cytomegalovirus status from the catalog of TCR beta chain sequences, a statistical classification framework was built. In a later analysis, V and J genes were assigned by comparing TCR nucleotide sequences against IMGT/GENE-DB human TR gene sequences. A later analysis assigned CDR3 sequences and most-parsimonious VDJ recombination scenarios with the TCRdist pipeline. In a later analysis, each TCR beta chain was defined by its CDR3 amino acid sequence together with its V-gene family, and reads without a unique V-gene family were excluded. As a way to deal with suspected cross-contamination and a sequencing artifact, a later analysis dropped roughly 600 nucleotide sequences that were highly shared and had low generation probability. In a later analysis, a clonal expansion index was calculated for each public chain from normalized within-repertoire ranks of inferred template counts. Generation probabilities in a later analysis came from a VDJ recombination model fitted to out-of-frame rearrangements, and those results were checked against IGoR. A later analysis scored TCR-TCR, TCR-HLA and TCR-CMV co-occurrence with hypergeometric tests, applying a repertoire-size bias correction to TCR pairs. In a later analysis, false discovery rates were estimated by permuting HLA or CMV assignments 20 times. In a later analysis, co-occurring TCRs were grouped with DBSCAN, and TCRdist sequence similarity was added when clustering was performed within HLA-allele-positive subsets. Co-occurrence clustering excluded repertoires with fewer than 30,000 or more than 120,000 public chains, plus five with anomalous nucleotide sharing. TCRdb stores this immuneACCESS table with in-frame sequences only. Part of the clones is absent; in the studies checked, under half of the shortfall reflects unresolved V genes, and no reason is known for the rest. From that table come the V and J calls and clone size; the DNA was used to work out D and trimming. The sample table shows about 130,000 clones, and about two thirds are seen once. Clones ranked in the top ten supply 2.1% of the sample.

This clone was counted a few times. Its antigen specificity is not known. No much larger clone is present one base from it, and per-base qualities are unavailable. CDR1 and CDR2 are read off the germline V gene (reference sequence) as MNHEY and SMNVEV. The CDR3 numbers 16 residues from cysteine through phenylalanine. Kept here is only the CDR3 DNA, which spans 48 bases and is read in frame from base 1. Cut back by 3 bases and 3 bases, the V and J ends lie 14 bases apart. The cohort consisted of 670 or so healthy bone marrow donors. At the time of sampling, all cohort members were nominally healthy, though unrecorded immune exposures were likely present. The donor was CMV seropositive and belonged to the group of 250 to 300 seropositive cohort members. A peripheral blood sample was provided by each donor, and peripheral blood mononuclear cells were used for TCR beta sequencing. The Qiagen DNeasy Blood Extraction Kit was used to extract genomic DNA from the blood cell samples.

Results and caveats for the whole study, not just this receptor: When HLA alleles, especially DR and DQ, strongly co-occurred, TCR associations were difficult to assign to individual alleles. Specific HLA alleles were associated with 15,000 to 20,000 TCR beta sequences at a false discovery rate of 0.05 in a later analysis. Most CMV-associated TCR beta chains appeared to be HLA-restricted in a later analysis, and the HLA associations seemed to be driven largely by CMV exposure. Because counts were too low, seventeen rarely observed V segments, including chromosome 9 orphons, were excluded from the earlier analysis of 587 of the donors. It was suggested by the authors that the approach could potentially be generalized to other disease states and immunological phenotypes. A later analysis found that HLA-associated TCR beta chains were more clonally expanded and had lower generation probabilities than equally common non-associated chains. In vitro tests confirmed that a few of the cytomegalovirus-associated TCR beta chains recognize cytomegalovirus antigens. A further reported finding was that TCR beta sequences accurately predicted the HLA-A and HLA-B alleles for most subjects in the first cohort. Cytomegalovirus status was reported to be diagnosed by the classifier with high specificity and sensitivity in both the original and validation cohorts. The only immune exposure information available for the cohort was CMV serostatus. A later genetic analysis reported fewer N-insertions in productive TCRs among donors in an Asian-associated ancestry cluster than the roughly 650-donor mean. According to a later analysis, parvovirus B19, influenza, CMV and Epstein-Barr virus appeared linked to several top co-occurrence clusters. The study gave a list of about 170 TCR beta chains associated with cytomegalovirus. In an earlier analysis of over 550 of the donors, most TCR beta V segments were observed in productive rearrangements about 90% or about 30% of the time, broadly matching IMGT annotations. HLA typing was unavailable for some donors at each locus, so association tests used only the typed subset. In a later analysis, TCR association rates were found to vary across HLA loci, with the most associated TCRs seen for DRB1 alleles and the fewest for HLA-C alleles. A later genetic analysis associated a missense DCLRE1C variant with V-gene and J-gene trimming of TCR beta chains, and an independent cohort replicated the association. The 87-base-pair reads could not distinguish some IMGT-functional V segments, including TRBV6-2 and TRBV6-3, so those segments were excluded. In this cohort, only TCR beta chains were sequenced, and detectable features were limited by the absence of alpha or paired-chain data. A cluster of highly shared sequence variants was judged likely to be a technical artifact of the sequencing pipeline. Roughly uniform sequencing depth across donors was assumed in presence/absence analyses, although this assumption may not hold. Correlated functional status among segregating V segments might reflect linkage disequilibrium, but an unknown experimental factor could not be ruled out. Most TCR sequences were observed very rarely across donors, whereas some public TCRs were present in many individuals.

The sequence was obtained from an older woman in good health and CMV-seropositive. Material: PBMCs. This sequence uses TRBV27 and TRBJ1-4; a tentative D match to TRBD1 spans 5 bases. Here the CDR3 is given as CASSFGFLGANEKLFF. DNA sequence: TGTGCCAGCAGTTTTGGGTTCTTAGGGGCTAATGAAAAACTGTTTTTT.